The entry below describes one T cell receptor (beta chain). The protocol was immunoSEQ multiplex PCR, while the TCRdb copy is restricted to in-frame clones and leaves out a portion. The sample carries some 74,000 clones, over 65% recorded once. The record originates from a study of radiotherapy plus CTLA-4 blockade in lung cancer. The origin of this receptor is a human donor with non-small cell lung cancer who had a complete response to radiotherapy plus ipilimumab. Sequenced material: peripheral blood, taken from a patient treated with radiotherapy plus ipilimumab.

Here the CDR3 DNA reads TGTGCCAGCAGCCCAAGGACAGGGGGAGAGGATACGCAGTATTTT. Translation: CASSPRTGGEDTQYF. The chain links TRBV5-4 to TRBJ2-3, with TRBD1 matching 10 bases. Germline CDR1 SGHNT, CDR2 YYREEE (reference sequence). The CDR3 loop spans 15 amino acids. Germline trimming cut 4 bases from V and 6 bases from J; bases unmatched to any gene: 8. Based on the CDR3 plus reference TRBV5-4 and TRBJ2-3, the full variable domain is ETGVTQSPTHLIKTRGQQVTLRCSSQSGHNTVSWYQQALGQGPQFIFQYYREEENGRGNFPPRFSGLQFPNYSSELNVNALELDDSALYLCASSPRTGGEDTQYFGPGTRLTVL.